The T cell receptor beta chain under discussion was sequenced for a study of blood T cells in healthy people across ages. Findings and caveats of the study: Naive T cell percentage showed a strong correlation with the diversity of TCR beta.

Details on this clonotype: Antigen: not known. A much larger clonotype is one base distant, so this may be a read error.

A second about 7 to 12 cycle PCR used barcoded and J-beta primers. TCRdb ran MiXCR on the 5' RACE reads and lists one entry per CDR3 protein. The sample has 630,000 or so distinct CDR3 sequences, under 30% seen once; the top ten hold 15% to 19%. The germline gives CDR1 LGHNA, CDR2 YNFKEQ. This CDR3 comprises 14 residues. Trimming removed 5 bases from V and 1 base from J, with 12 bases in between. This sequence originates from a woman older than 75 in good health. This chain links TRBV4-2 with TRBJ2-7, with D possibly being TRBD1 or TRBD2 (5 bases each). The sequenced sample consisted of blood. CDR3 DNA: TGTGCCAGCAGCGGCCGGGACGATTCCTACGAGCAGTACTTC. As protein: CASSGRDDSYEQYF.